The 24 T cell receptor beta chains below come from one sample, sequenced in a study of identical twins. Each CDR3 protein gets one entry after TCRdb re-called the 5' RACE reads with MiXCR. Among a few hundred thousand distinct CDR3 sequences listed, roughly 20% were seen once. Source material: naive T cells sorted from blood. The receptors here all came from a man in his forties or fifties in good health.

V usage is TRBV20-1 and J usage is TRBJ1-1; D not resolved. The CDR3 covers 14 residues. Between the trimmed V and J ends, which lost 1 base and 3 bases, there was a span of 12 bases. Germline V CDR1 and CDR2: DFQATT, SNEGSKA (reference sequence). The CDR3 region has the DNA TGCAGTGCTAGAGTTGGACTCGTGGACACTGAAGCTTTCTTT. Encoded protein: CSARVGLVDTEAFF.

This clonotype has more than one count but fewer than ten. The chain couples TRBV4-1 to TRBJ2-5; D is possibly TRBD2 (6 bases). Looked up from germline, CDR1 is MGHRA and CDR2 is YSYEKL. The CDR3 loop spans 13 amino acids. The V and J ends lost 0 bases and 6 bases respectively, with 8 bases between them. CDR3 coding DNA: TGCGCCAGCAGCCAAGAACTAGCACAGACCCAGTACTTC. This gives the protein CASSQELAQTQYF.

This clonotype was found a few times. J is TRBJ2-5 and V is TRBV20-1; 12 nucleotides agree with TRBD1. The junction had 6 bases not matched to a gene; V was cut back by 3 bases and J by 7 bases. The CDR3 has 14 amino acids. Per germline, CDR1 DFQATT and CDR2 SNEGSKA (reference sequence). The CDR3 sequence: CSASGTGGAGTQYF. CDR3 sequence (DNA): TGCAGTGCTAGTGGGACAGGGGGCGCGGGGACCCAGTACTTC.

This clonotype was seen many times. The CDR3 coding sequence is TGTGCCAGCAGCCCCCGGGACAGGGATAGGAATGAGCAGTTCTTC. As protein: CASSPRDRDRNEQFF. The rearrangement uses TRBV5-4 and TRBJ2-1, with 9 bases fitting TRBD1. Germline-derived CDR1 and CDR2 are SGHNT and YYREEE (reference sequence). The CDR3 sequence is 15 residues long. The V segment lost 4 bases and the J segment 7 bases; nucleotides outside the gene matches: 9.

The chain carries TRBV6-1 and TRBJ2-7, with 11 bases aligning to TRBD1. The CDR3 consists of 14 residues. V dropped 5 bases and J dropped 5; count of bases not matched to a gene: 5. CDR1 and CDR2 from the germline V gene are MNHNS and SASEGT. CDR3 amino acids: CASSTGTGGHEQYF. In DNA, the CDR3 is TGTGCCAGCAGTACCGGGACAGGGGGACACGAGCAGTACTTC.

This clonotype was observed a few times. The chain recombines TRBV4-1 with TRBJ2-6; D remains ambiguous. The CDR3 has 15 amino acids. Germline V gene sequence: CDR1 MGHRA, CDR2 YSYEKL. Between the trimmed V and J ends, which lost 5 bases and 4 bases, there was a span of 12 bases. CDR3 bases: TGCGCCAGCAGCGAGTTGGTGTGGGGGGCCAACGTCCTGACTTTC. Its protein product is CASSELVWGANVLTF.

This clonotype was found a few times. V is TRBV10-3 and J is TRBJ2-7, with D perhaps given as TRBD1 or TRBD2 (5 bases each). The CDR3 is 12 residues long. In germline, CDR1 is ENHRY, CDR2 SYGVKD. V lost 0 bases to trimming and J lost 6 bases, with 6 bases between them. In nucleotides, the CDR3 is TGTGCCATCAGTGAGTCGAGGGGCGAGCAGTACTTC. This codes for CAISESRGEQYF.

The chain recombines TRBV29-1 with TRBJ1-1, with 7 positions matching TRBD1. Trimming took 0 bases from V and 5 from J; bases not matched to a gene: 6. CDR1 SQVTM and CDR2 ANQGSEA come from the germline V gene. The CDR3 runs 14 residues. The DNA for the CDR3 is TGCAGCGTTGAAGACGGGACAGCGGGGACTGAAGCTTTCTTT. Translating gives CSVEDGTAGTEAFF.

This clonotype has at least ten counts. The chain is built from TRBV15 and TRBJ2-2, with D tentatively TRBD1 (6 bases). The CDR3 spans 15 residues. The germline V gene has CDR1 LNHNV and CDR2 YYDKDF (reference sequence). Trimming cost V 0 bases and J 5 bases, with 10 bases left between them. The CDR3 sequence: CATSRDRGKTGELFF. Here the CDR3 DNA reads TGTGCCACCAGCAGAGACAGGGGAAAAACCGGGGAGCTGTTTTTT. The full variable domain, its missing parts supplied by reference TRBV15 and TRBJ2-2, is DAMVIQNPRYQVTQFGKPVTLSCSQTLNHNVMYWYQQKSSQAPKLLFHYYDKDFNNEADTPDNFQSRRPNTSFCFLDIRSPGLGDTAMYLCATSRDRGKTGELFFGEGSRLTVL.

This clonotype has ten or more counts. CDR3 nucleotides: TGCAGTGCTGGGGAATACCGGGAGGGCTCCTACGAGCAGTACTTC. Its translation is CSAGEYREGSYEQYF. The chain couples TRBV20-1 to TRBJ2-7, with TRBD2 matching 8 bases. V lost 5 bases to trimming and J lost 0 bases; unmatched junction nucleotides: 9. There are 15 residues in the CDR3. Germline V lookup: CDR1 DFQATT, CDR2 SNEGSKA (reference sequence).

This clonotype occurred a few times. CDR3 sequence reads: CASSLRTSGVSSYNEQFF. The CDR3, as DNA: TGCGCCAGCAGCCTCCGGACTAGCGGGGTGAGCTCCTACAATGAGCAGTTCTTC. The gene calls are TRBV5-1 and TRBJ2-1; 12 nucleotides agree with TRBD2. The length of the CDR3 is 18 residues. Unmatched junction bases numbered 8, after V lost 4 bases and J lost 0 bases. The V gene's germline CDR1 is SGHRS and CDR2 YFSETQ. The full variable domain, with the rest looked up from reference TRBV5-1 and TRBJ2-1, is KAGVTQTPRYLIKTRGQQVTLSCSPISGHRSVSWYQQTPGQGLQFLFEYFSETQRNKGNFPGRFSGRQFSNSRSEMNVSTLELGDSALYLCASSLRTSGVSSYNEQFFGPGTRLTVL.

Only a few counts were recorded for this clonotype. The chain couples TRBV9 to TRBJ2-2; 8 nucleotides agree with TRBD1. Germline trimming cut 4 bases from V and 1 base from J; bases unmatched to any gene: 6. The germline gives CDR1 SGDLS, CDR2 YYNGEE. The CDR3 has 16 residues. The CDR3 coding sequence is TGTGCCAGCAGCCGTTCAGGGACAGGGAACACCGGGGAGCTGTTTTTT. Its protein is CASSRSGTGNTGELFF.

This clonotype was seen at least ten times. V usage is TRBV10-3 and J usage is TRBJ2-3; TRBD2 matches at 7 bases. With 4 bases clipped from V and 2 bases from J, the junction kept 3 bases outside the gene matches. This CDR3 region has 14 residues. Germline V gene data show CDR1 as ENHRY and CDR2 as SYGVKD. This chain's CDR3 is CAISGAGNTDTQYF. Here the CDR3 DNA reads TGTGCCATCAGTGGAGCGGGGAACACAGATACGCAGTATTTT.

This clonotype has a count of ten or more. This chain links TRBV6-2 or TRBV6-3 with TRBJ2-7; the D is unclear. V was trimmed by 7 bases and J by 3 bases, leaving 16 bases between them. Germline values: CDR1 MNHEY, CDR2 SVGEGT. This CDR3 has 14 amino acids. CDR3 nucleotides: TGTGCCAGCACTTCCCTATTTAAAGTCTACGAGCAGTACTTC. Translating it yields CASTSLFKVYEQYF.

A few counts support this clonotype. The chain is built from TRBV4-3 and TRBJ2-3; TRBD2 matches at 7 bases. The CDR3 has 16 residues. The junction had 12 bases not matched to a gene; V was cut back by 5 bases and J by 4 bases. Germline V CDR1 and CDR2: LGHNA, YSLEER. The CDR3 sequence: CASSESGGSLADTQYF. CDR3 in DNA: TGCGCCAGCAGCGAAAGTGGCGGGAGTCTCGCAGATACGCAGTATTTT.

The V and J genes are TRBV2 and TRBJ2-1; D not certain. Germline lookup yields CDR1 SNHLY and CDR2 FYNNEI. This CDR3 contains 14 residues. The ends were cut back, 3 bases at V and 9 bases at J, with 15 bases in the middle. CDR3 DNA: TGTGCCAGCAGTGATGCAGGAGCCTTGGGTGAGCAGTTCTTC. This codes for CASSDAGALGEQFF.

This clonotype was seen more than once but under ten times. In DNA, the CDR3 is TGCAGCTCATATAGGGCGGATACGCAGTATTTT. Translated: CSSYRADTQYF. V gene TRBV29-1 combines with J gene TRBJ2-3; D unresolved. CDR1 SQVTM and CDR2 ANQGSEA come from the germline V gene. The CDR3 spans 11 residues. Trimming left V 8 bases short and J 6 bases short, with 12 bases between.

This clonotype has a handful of counts. V usage is TRBV24-1 and J usage is TRBJ1-1; maybe TRBD1 (6 bases). In germline, CDR1 is KGHDR, CDR2 SFDVKD. The CDR3 runs 14 residues. Trimming stripped 7 bases from V and 5 bases from J, with 16 bases between. CDR3 protein: CATSRTGMGTEAFF. DNA of the CDR3: TGTGCCACCAGCAGAACAGGGATGGGGACTGAAGCTTTCTTT.

This clonotype turned up a few times. This chain links TRBV20-1 with TRBJ2-7, with D unresolved. Trimming took off 0 bases at V and 4 bases at J, with 13 bases between the two ends. The CDR3 length is 14 residues. Germline CDR1 is DFQATT and CDR2 is SNEGSKA (reference sequence). The CDR3 DNA is TGCAGTGCTAGAGATAGAGAGGAATGGTACGAGCAGTACTTC. Its protein is CSARDREEWYEQYF.

The rearrangement links TRBV11-2 to TRBJ2-7; 10 nucleotides agree with TRBD1. Germline loops: CDR1 SGHAT, CDR2 FQNNGV. The CDR3 contains 15 residues. With 2 bases clipped from V and 7 bases from J, the junction kept 8 bases outside the gene matches. The CDR3 reads CASSLIGQGVMEQYF. CDR3 in DNA: TGTGCCAGCAGCTTAATAGGACAGGGGGTTATGGAGCAGTACTTC.

The J gene is TRBJ2-1, the V gene TRBV6-1; 12 positions match TRBD2. The CDR3 extends over 17 amino acids. The germline V gene has CDR1 MNHNS and CDR2 SASEGT. The ends lost 7 bases at V and 9 bases at J; junction bases unmatched: 16. This chain's CDR3 is CASNAKGPSGGAFEQFF. DNA for the CDR3: TGTGCCAGCAACGCCAAAGGGCCTAGCGGGGGGGCTTTTGAGCAGTTCTTC.

The chain combines TRBV12-3 or TRBV12-4 with TRBJ2-1; D not resolved. The V and J ends lost 8 bases and 2 bases respectively, with 16 bases between them. The CDR3 loop spans 15 amino acids. CDR3 protein: CASPQTAPTYNEQFF. The CDR3 bases are TGTGCCAGCCCCCAAACGGCCCCTACCTACAATGAGCAGTTCTTC.

This clonotype was seen ten or more times. The V and J genes are TRBV6-5 and TRBJ1-4; TRBD1 aligns across 7 bases. J gave up 9 bases and V 5 bases, and 3 bases lay outside the gene matches. Germline loops: CDR1 MNHEY, CDR2 SVGAGI. This CDR3 has 12 residues. CDR3 sequence: CASSEDRKKLFF. CDR3 coding DNA: TGTGCCAGCAGTGAGGACAGGAAAAAACTGTTTTTT.

The V gene is TRBV12-3 or TRBV12-4, the J gene TRBJ1-1; D possibly corresponds to TRBD1 (6 bases). This CDR3 is built from 15 residues. Trimming cost V 5 bases and J 6 bases, with 19 bases left between them. The CDR3, as DNA: TGTGCCAGCAGTGGGGCTCGGACAGTCCACGCTGAAGCTTTCTTT. It translates to CASSGARTVHAEAFF.